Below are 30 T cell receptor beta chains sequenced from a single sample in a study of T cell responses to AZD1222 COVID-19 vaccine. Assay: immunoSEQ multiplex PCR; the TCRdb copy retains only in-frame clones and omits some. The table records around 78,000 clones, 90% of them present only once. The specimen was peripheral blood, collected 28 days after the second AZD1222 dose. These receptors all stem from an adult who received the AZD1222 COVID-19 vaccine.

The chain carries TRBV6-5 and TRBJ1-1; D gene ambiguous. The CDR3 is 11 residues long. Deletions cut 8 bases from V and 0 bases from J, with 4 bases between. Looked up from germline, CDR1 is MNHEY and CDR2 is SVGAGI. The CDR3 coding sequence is TGTGCCAGCTGGATGAACACTGAAGCTTTCTTT. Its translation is CASWMNTEAFF.

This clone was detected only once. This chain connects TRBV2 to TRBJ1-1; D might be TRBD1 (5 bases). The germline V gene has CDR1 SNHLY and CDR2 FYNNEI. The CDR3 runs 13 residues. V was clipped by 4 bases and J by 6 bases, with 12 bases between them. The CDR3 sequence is CASSVLGGSEAFF. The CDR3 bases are TGTGCCAGCAGTGTGCTGGGGGGGTCTGAAGCTTTCTTT.

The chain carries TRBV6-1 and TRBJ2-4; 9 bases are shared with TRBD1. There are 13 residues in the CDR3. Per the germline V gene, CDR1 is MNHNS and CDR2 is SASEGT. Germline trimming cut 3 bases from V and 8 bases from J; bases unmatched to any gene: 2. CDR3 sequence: CASSDDRGDIQYF. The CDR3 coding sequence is TGTGCCAGCAGTGATGACAGGGGGGACATTCAGTACTTC.

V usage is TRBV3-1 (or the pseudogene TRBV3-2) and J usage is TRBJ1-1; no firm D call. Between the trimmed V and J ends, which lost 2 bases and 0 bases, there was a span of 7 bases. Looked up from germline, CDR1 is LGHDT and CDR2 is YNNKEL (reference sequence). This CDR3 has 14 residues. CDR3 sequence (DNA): TGTGCCAGCAGCCAACGGTACATGAACACTGAAGCTTTCTTT. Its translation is CASSQRYMNTEAFF.

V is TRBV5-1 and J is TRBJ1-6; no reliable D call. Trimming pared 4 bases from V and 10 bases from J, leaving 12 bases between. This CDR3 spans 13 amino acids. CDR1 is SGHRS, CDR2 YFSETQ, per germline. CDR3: CASSTERQSPLHF. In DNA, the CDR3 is TGCGCCAGCAGCACCGAAAGACAATCACCCCTCCACTTT. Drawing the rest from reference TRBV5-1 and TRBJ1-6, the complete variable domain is KAGVTQTPRYLIKTRGQQVTLSCSPISGHRSVSWYQQTPGQGLQFLFEYFSETQRNKGNFPGRFSGRQFSNSRSEMNVSTLELGDSALYLCASSTERQSPLHFGNGTRLTVT.

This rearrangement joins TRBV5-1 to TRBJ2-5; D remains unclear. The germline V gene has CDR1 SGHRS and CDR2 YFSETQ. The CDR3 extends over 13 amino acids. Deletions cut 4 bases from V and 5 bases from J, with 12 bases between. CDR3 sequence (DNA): TGCGCCAGCAGCCGGTCGGACGGGGAGACCCAGTACTTC. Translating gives CASSRSDGETQYF.

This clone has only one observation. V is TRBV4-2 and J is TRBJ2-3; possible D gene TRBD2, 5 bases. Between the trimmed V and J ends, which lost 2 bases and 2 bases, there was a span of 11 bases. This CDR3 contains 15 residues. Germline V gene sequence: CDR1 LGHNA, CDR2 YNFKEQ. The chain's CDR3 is CASSQQAESTDTQYF. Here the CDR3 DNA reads TGTGCCAGCAGCCAACAAGCGGAGTCCACAGATACGCAGTATTTT.

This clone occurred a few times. The CDR3 is CAWRRGQRGYTF. The DNA for the CDR3 is TGTGCCTGGAGGAGGGGGCAGCGGGGCTACACCTTC. This chain uses TRBV30 with TRBJ1-2, with 7 bases lining up with TRBD1. The V segment lost 3 bases and the J segment 8 bases; nucleotides outside the gene matches: 6. Looked up from germline, CDR1 is GTSNPN and CDR2 is SVGIG (reference sequence). The CDR3 length is 12 residues.

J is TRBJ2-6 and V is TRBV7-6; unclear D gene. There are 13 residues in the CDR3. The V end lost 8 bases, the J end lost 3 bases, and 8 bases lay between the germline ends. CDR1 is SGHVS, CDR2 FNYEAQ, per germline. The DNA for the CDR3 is TGTGCCAGCGGCAGTTATGGGGCCAACGTCCTGACTTTC. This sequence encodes CASGSYGANVLTF.

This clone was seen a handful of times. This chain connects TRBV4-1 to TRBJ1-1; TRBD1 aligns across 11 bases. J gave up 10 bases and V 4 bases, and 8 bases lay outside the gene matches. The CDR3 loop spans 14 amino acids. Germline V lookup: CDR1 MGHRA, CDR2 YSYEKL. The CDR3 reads CASSLNSGQGGAFF. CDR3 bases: TGCGCCAGCAGCCTAAATTCGGGACAGGGGGGAGCTTTCTTT.

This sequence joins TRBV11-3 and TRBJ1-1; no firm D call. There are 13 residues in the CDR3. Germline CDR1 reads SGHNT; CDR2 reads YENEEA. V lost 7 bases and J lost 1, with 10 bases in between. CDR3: CASTVAGNTEAFF. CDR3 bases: TGTGCCAGCACCGTGGCTGGGAACACTGAAGCTTTCTTT.

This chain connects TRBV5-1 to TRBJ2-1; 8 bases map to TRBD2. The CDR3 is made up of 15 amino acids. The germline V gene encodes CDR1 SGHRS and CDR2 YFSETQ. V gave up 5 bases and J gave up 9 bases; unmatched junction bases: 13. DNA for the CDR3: TGCGCCAGCAGACAAACTAACGGACTAGCCAGTGAGCAGTTCTTC. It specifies CASRQTNGLASEQFF.

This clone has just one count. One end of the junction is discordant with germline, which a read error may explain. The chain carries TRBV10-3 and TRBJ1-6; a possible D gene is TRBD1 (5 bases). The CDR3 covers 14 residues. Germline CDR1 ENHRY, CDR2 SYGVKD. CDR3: CAIRDGPDVPPLHF. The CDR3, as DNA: TGTGCTATCAGGGACGGGCCGGATGTGCCACCCCTCCACTTT.

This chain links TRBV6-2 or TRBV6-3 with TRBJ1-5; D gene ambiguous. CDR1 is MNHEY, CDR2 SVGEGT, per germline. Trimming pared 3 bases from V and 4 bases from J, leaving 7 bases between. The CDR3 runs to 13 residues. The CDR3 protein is CASSYGPNQPQHF. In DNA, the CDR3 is TGTGCCAGCAGTTATGGTCCGAATCAGCCCCAGCATTTT.

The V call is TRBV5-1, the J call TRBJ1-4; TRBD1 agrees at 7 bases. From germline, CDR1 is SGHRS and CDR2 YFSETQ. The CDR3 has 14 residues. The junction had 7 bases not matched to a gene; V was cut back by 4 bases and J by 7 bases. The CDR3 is CASSQTGEGEKLFF. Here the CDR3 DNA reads TGCGCCAGCAGCCAAACAGGGGAGGGTGAAAAACTGTTTTTT.

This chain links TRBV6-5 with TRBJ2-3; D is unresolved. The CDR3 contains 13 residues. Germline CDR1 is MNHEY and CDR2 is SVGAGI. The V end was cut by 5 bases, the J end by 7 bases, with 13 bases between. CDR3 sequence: CASSSIAQNTQYF. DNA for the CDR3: TGTGCCAGCAGTAGCATAGCACAGAATACGCAGTATTTT.

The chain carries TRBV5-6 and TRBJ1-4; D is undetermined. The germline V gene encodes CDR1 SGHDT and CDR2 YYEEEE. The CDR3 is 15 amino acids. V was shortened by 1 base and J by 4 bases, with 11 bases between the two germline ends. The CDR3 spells CASSLSAALNEKLFF. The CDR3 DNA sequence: TGTGCCAGCAGCTTGTCGGCAGCACTTAATGAAAAACTGTTTTTT.

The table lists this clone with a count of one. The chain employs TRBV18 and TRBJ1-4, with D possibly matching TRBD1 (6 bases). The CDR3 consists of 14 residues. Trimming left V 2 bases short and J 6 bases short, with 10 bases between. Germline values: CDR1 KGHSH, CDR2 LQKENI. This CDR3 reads CASSPSQGHEKLFF. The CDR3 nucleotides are TGTGCCAGCTCACCATCACAGGGACATGAAAAACTGTTTTTT.

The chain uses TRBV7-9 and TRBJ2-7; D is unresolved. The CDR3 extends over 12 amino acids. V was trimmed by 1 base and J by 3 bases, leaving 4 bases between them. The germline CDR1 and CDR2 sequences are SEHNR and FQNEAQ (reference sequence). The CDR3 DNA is TGTGCCAGCAGCTTAGTAGACTACGAGCAGTACTTC. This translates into CASSLVDYEQYF. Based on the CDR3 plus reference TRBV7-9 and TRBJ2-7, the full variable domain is DTGVSQNPRHKITKRGQNVTFRCDPISEHNRLYWYRQTLGQGPEFLTYFQNEAQLEKSRLLSDRFSAERPKGSFSTLEIQRTEQGDSAMYLCASSLVDYEQYFGPGTRLTVT.

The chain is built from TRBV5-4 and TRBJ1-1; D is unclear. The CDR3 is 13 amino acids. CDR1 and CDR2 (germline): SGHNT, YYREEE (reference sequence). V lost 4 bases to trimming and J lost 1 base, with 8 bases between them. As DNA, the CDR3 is TGTGCCAGCAGCCTTCAGGAGAACACTGAAGCTTTCTTT. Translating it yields CASSLQENTEAFF.

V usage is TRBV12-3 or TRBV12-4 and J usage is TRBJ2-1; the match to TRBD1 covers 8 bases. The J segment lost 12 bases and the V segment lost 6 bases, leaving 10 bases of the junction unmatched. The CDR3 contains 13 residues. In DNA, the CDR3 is TGTGCCAGCAGCCGACGAACAGGGGGATGGCAGTTCTTC. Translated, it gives CASSRRTGGWQFF.

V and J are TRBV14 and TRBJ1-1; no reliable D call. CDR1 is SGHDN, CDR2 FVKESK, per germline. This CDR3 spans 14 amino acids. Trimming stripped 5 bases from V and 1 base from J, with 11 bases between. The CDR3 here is CASSFELANTEAFF. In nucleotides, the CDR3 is TGTGCCAGCAGCTTTGAATTAGCGAACACTGAAGCTTTCTTT.

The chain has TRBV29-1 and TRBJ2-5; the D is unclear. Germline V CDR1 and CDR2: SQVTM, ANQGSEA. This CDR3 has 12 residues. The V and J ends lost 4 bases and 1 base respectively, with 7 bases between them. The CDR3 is CSVVQVQETQYF. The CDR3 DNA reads TGCAGCGTTGTTCAAGTCCAAGAGACCCAGTACTTC.

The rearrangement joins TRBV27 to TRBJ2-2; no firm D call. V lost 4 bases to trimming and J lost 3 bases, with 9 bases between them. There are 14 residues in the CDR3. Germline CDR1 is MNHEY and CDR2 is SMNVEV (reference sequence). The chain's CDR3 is CASSSFPDTGELFF. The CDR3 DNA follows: TGTGCCAGCAGTTCCTTTCCGGACACCGGGGAGCTGTTTTTT.

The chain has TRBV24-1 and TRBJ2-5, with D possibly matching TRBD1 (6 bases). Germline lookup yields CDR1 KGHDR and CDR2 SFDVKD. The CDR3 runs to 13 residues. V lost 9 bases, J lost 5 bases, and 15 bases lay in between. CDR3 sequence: CATDTGFGETQYF. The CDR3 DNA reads TGTGCCACCGACACAGGGTTTGGCGAGACCCAGTACTTC.

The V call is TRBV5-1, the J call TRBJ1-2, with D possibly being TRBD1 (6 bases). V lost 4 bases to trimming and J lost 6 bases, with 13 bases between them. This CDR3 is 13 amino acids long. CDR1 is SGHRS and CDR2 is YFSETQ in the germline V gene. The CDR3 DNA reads TGCGCCAGCAGCGTCCGGGGGGCAGATGGCTACACCTTC. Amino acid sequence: CASSVRGADGYTF.

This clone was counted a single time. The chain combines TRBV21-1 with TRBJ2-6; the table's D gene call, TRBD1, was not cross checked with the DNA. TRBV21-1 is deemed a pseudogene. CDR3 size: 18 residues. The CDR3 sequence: CASSAWTGGASGANVLTF. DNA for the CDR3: TGTGCCAGCAGCGCCTGGACAGGCGGGGCCTCTGGGGCCAACGTCCTGACTTTC.

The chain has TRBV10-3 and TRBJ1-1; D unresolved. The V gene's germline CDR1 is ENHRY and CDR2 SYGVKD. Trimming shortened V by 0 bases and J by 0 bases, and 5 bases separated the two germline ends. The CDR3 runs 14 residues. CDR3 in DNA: TGTGCCATCAGTGAGTCGGGCCTGAACACTGAAGCTTTCTTT. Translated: CAISESGLNTEAFF.

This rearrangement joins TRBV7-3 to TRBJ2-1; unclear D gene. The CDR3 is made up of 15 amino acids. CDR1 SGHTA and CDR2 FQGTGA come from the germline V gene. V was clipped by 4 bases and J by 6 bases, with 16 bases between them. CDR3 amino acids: CASSSGDPQINEQFF. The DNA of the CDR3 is TGTGCCAGCAGCTCCGGAGACCCGCAAATCAATGAGCAGTTCTTC.

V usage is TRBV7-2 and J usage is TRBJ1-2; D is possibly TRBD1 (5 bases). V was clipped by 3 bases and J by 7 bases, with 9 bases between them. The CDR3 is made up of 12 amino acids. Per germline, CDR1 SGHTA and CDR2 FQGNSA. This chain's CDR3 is CASSFQGGGYTF. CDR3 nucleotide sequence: TGTGCCAGCAGCTTCCAGGGAGGTGGCTACACCTTC.